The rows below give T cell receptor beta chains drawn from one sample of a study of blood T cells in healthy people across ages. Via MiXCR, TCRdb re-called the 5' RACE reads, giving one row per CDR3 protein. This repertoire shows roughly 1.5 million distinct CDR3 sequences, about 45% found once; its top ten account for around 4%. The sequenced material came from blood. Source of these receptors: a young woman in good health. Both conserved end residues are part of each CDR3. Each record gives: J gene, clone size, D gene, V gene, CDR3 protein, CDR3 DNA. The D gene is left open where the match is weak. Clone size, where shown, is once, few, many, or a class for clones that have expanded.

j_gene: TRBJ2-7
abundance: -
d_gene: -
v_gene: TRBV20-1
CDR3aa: CSAIDRDFPSYEQYF
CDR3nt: TGCAGTGCCATCGACCGGGACTTTCCATCCTACGAGCAGTACTTC

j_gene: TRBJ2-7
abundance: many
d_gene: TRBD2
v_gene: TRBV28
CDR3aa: CASSLTSGRGYEQYF
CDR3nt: TGTGCCAGCAGCCTGACTAGCGGGAGAGGGTACGAGCAGTACTTC

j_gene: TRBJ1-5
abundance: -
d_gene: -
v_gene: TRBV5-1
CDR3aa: CASSVQGAQPQHF
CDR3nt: TGCGCCAGCAGCGTACAGGGTGCTCAGCCCCAGCATTTT

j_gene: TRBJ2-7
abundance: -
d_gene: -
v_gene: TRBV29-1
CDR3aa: CSARTPTPLVVYEQYF
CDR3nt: TGCAGCGCCCGTACCCCGACACCACTTGTAGTCTACGAGCAGTACTTC

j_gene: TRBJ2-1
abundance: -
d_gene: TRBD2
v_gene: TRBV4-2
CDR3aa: CASSQDLSGRSYNEQFF
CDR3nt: TGTGCCAGCAGCCAAGACCTTAGCGGGAGGTCCTACAATGAGCAGTTCTTC

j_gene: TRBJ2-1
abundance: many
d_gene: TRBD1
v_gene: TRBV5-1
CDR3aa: CASSWTGILVDEQFF
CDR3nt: TGCGCCAGCAGCTGGACAGGGATCCTAGTTGATGAGCAGTTCTTC

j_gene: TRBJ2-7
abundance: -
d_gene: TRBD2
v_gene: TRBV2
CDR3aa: CASSEEGREPLYEQYF
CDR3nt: TGTGCCAGCAGTGAAGAAGGGCGGGAGCCCCTCTACGAGCAGTACTTC

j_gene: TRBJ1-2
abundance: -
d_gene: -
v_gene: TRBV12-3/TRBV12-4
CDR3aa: CASTQGISYGYTF
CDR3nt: TGTGCCAGCACCCAGGGGATTTCCTATGGCTACACCTTC

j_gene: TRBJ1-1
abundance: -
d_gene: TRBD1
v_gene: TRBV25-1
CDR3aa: CASSKSTGTAIRAFF
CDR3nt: TGTGCCAGCAGTAAGTCGACCGGGACAGCGATAAGAGCTTTCTTT

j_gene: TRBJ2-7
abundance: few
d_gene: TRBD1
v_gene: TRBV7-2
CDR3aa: CASSLGGTGGLIQYF
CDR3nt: TGTGCCAGCAGCTTAGGAGGGACAGGGGGCCTAATTCAGTACTTC

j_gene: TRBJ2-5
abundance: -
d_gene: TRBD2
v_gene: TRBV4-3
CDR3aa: CASSQLAGGEQYF
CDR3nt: TGCGCCAGCAGCCAACTAGCGGGGGGGGAGCAGTACTTC

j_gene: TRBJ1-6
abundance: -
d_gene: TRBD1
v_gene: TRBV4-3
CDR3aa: CASSQSRGNNSPLHF
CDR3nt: TGCGCCAGCAGCCAAAGCAGGGGGAATAATTCACCCCTCCACTTT

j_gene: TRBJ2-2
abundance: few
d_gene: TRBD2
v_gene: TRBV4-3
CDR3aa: CASSQVAGGPTGELFF
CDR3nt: TGCGCCAGCAGCCAAGTTGCGGGGGGGCCCACCGGGGAGCTGTTTTTT

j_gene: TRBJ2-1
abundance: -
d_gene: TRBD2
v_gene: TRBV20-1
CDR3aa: CSARTPELAGWRSYNEQFF
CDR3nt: TGCAGTGCTAGGACCCCTGAGCTAGCGGGATGGAGATCCTACAATGAGCAGTTCTTC

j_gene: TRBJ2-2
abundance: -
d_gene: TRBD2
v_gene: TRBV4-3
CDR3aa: CASGLGGREAGELFF
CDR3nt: TGCGCCAGCGGCCTTGGGGGGCGGGAGGCCGGGGAGCTGTTTTTT

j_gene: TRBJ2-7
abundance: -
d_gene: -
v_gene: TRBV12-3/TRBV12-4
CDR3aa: CASSLKGGSYEQYF
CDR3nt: TGTGCCAGCAGTTTGAAGGGCGGATCCTACGAGCAGTACTTC

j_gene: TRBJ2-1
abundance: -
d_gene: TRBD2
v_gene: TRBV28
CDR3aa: CASKLGLANNEQFF
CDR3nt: TGTGCCAGCAAGCTGGGACTAGCCAACAATGAGCAGTTCTTC

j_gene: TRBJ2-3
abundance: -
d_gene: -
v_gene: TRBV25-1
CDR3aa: CASSDQGSSTDTQYF
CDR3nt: TGTGCCAGCAGCGACCAGGGTTCGAGCACAGATACGCAGTATTTT

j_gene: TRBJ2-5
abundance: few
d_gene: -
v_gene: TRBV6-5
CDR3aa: CASSTQGQETQYF
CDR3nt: TGTGCCAGCAGCACCCAGGGCCAAGAGACCCAGTACTTC

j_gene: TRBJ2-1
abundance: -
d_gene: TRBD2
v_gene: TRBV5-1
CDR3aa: CASSLAAGAKGEQFF
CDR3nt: TGCGCCAGCAGCTTGGCAGCGGGGGCAAAGGGGGAGCAGTTCTTC

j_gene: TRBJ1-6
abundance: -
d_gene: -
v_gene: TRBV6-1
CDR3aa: CASSEDRREASYNSLLHF
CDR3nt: TGTGCCAGCAGTGAAGATCGGAGGGAAGCATCCTATAATTCACTCCTCCACTTT

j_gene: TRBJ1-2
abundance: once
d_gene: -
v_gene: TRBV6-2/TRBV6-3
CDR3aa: CANKPPDTVYGYTF
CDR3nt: TGTGCCAACAAGCCCCCCGACACTGTATATGGCTACACCTTC

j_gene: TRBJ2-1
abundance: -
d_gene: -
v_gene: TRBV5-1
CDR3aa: CASSFSLRSSYNEQFF
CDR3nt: TGCGCCAGCAGCTTCTCTCTCAGGAGCTCCTACAATGAGCAGTTCTTC

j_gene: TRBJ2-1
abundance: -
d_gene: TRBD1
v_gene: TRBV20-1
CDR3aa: CSAHPGTGYNEQFF
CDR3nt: TGCAGTGCTCACCCCGGGACAGGATACAATGAGCAGTTCTTC

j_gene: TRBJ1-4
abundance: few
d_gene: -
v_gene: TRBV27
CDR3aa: CASSFTRNQGEKLFF
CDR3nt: TGTGCCAGCAGCTTTACCCGCAACCAAGGGGAAAAACTGTTTTTT

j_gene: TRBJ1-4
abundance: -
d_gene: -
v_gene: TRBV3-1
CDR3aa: CASSWVQAGEKLFF
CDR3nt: TGTGCCAGCAGCTGGGTTCAGGCGGGCGAAAAACTGTTTTTT

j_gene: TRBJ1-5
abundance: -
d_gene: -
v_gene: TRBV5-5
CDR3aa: CASSLWGGQPQHF
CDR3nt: TGTGCCAGCAGCTTGTGGGGTGGGCAGCCCCAGCATTTT

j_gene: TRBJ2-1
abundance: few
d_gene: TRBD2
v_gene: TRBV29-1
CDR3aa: CSVEDSGSADEQFF
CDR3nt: TGCAGCGTTGAAGATAGCGGGTCGGCCGATGAGCAGTTCTTC

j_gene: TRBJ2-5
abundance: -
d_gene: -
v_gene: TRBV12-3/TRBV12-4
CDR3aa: CATTRRGFNEQYF
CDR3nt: TGTGCCACCACCAGGCGGGGTTTCAATGAGCAGTACTTC

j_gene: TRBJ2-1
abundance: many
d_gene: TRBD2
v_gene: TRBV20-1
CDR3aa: CSARDWVAGVHEQFF
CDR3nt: TGCAGTGCTAGAGATTGGGTAGCGGGAGTCCATGAGCAGTTCTTC

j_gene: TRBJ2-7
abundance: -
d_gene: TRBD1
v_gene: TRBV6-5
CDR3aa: CASSYGGTGNYEQYF
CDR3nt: TGTGCCAGCAGTTACGGGGGGACAGGGAACTACGAGCAGTACTTC